The clone carrying this T cell receptor (beta chain) was seen many times. Antigen specificity is unknown. The germline gives CDR1 SGHRS, CDR2 YFSETQ. V lost 7 bases and J 0 bases, leaving 17 bases between the germline ends. The CDR3 sequence is 16 residues long. The entry originates in a study of blood T cells in healthy people across ages. Study-level information: About one barcoded beta molecule per two T cells was captured by template switching. Study outcomes and limitations: There was a strong correlation between TCR beta diversity and naive T cell percentage.

Through a sample-barcoded 5' primer and a J-beta primer mix, a second PCR was run for roughly 7 to 11 cycles. Each CDR3 protein is one row after TCRdb ran MiXCR on the 5' RACE reads. The profile shows 600,000 to 800,000 distinct CDR3 sequences, 20% to 25% of them singletons. Every participating donor contributed around 9.5 milliliters of peripheral blood through a draw. The source is a man aged 65-85 years in good health. The rearrangement links TRBV5-1 to TRBJ2-4, with D unclear. Sequencing input: blood. The CDR3 protein is CASGERPGIAKNIQYF. In DNA form, the CDR3 reads TGCGCCAGCGGGGAAAGGCCAGGCATAGCCAAAAACATTCAGTACTTC.